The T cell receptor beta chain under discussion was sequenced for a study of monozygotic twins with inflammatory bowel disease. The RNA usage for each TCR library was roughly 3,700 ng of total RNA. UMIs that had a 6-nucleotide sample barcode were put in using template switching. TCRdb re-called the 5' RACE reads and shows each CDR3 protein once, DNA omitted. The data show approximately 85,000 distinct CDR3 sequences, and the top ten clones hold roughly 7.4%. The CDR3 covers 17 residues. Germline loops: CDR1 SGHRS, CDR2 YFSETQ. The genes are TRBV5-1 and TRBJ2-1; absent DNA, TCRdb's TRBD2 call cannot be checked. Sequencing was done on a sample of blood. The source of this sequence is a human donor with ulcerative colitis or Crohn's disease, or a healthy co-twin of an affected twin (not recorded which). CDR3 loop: CASSLVVAGSSYNEQFF.